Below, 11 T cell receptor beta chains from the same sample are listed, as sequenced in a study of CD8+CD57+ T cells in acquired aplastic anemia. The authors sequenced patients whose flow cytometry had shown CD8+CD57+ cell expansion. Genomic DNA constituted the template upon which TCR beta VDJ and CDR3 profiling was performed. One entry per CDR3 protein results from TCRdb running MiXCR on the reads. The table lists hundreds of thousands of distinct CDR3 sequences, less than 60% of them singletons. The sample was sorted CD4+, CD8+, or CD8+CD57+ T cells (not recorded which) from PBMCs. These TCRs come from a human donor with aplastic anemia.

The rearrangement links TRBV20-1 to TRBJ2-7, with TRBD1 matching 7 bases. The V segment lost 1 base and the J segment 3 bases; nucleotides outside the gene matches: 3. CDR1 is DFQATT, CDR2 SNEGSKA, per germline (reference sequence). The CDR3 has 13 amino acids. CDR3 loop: CSARARDSYEQYF. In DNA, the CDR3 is TGCAGTGCTAGAGCCCGGGACAGCTACGAGCAGTACTTC.

Here the CDR3 DNA reads TGTGCCAGCAGTTTATGGGGTGAAGGGAACACTGAAGCTTTCTTT. Translated, it gives CASSLWGEGNTEAFF. The V call is TRBV27, the J call TRBJ1-1; no reliable D call. Trimming took off 1 base at V and 1 base at J, with 10 bases between the two ends. The CDR3 is made up of 15 amino acids. CDR1 and CDR2 (germline): MNHEY, SMNVEV (reference sequence).

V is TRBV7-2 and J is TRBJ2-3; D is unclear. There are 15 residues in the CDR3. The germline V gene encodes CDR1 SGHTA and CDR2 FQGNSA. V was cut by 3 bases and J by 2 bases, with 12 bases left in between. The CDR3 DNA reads TGTGCCAGCAGCTTGTCGCGACAATTCACAGATACGCAGTATTTT. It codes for CASSLSRQFTDTQYF.

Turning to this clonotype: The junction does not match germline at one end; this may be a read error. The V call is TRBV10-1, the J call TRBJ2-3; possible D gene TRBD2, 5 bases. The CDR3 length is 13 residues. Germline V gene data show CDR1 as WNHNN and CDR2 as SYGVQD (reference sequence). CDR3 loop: CAISETRGDTQYF. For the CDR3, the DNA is TGTGCCATCAGTGAGACCCGGGGAGATACGCAGTATTTT.

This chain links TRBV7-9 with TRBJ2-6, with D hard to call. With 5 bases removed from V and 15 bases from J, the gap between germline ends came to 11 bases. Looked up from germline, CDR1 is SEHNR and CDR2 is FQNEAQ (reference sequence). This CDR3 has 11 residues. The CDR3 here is CASSQGKALTF. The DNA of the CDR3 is TGTGCCAGCAGCCAAGGCAAGGCCCTGACTTTC.

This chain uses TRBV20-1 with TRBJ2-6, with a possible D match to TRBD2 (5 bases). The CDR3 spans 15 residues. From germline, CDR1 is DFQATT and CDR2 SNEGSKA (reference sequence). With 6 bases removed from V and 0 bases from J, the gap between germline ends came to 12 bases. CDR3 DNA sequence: TGCAGTGCCACAGAGGGTTACTCTGGGGCCAACGTCCTGACTTTC. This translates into CSATEGYSGANVLTF.

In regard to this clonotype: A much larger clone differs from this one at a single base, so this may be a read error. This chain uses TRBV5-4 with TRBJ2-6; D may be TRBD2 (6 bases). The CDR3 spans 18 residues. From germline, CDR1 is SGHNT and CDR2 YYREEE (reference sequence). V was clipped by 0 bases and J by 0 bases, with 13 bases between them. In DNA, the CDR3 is TGTGCCAGCAGCTTGGGCGGGGTGGTGGCCTCTGGGGCCAACGTCCTGACTTTC. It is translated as CASSLGGVVASGANVLTF.

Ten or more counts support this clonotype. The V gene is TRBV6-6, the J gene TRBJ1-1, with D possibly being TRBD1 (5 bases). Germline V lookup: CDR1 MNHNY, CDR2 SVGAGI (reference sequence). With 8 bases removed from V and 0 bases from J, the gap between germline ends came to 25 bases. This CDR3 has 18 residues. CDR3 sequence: CASSLGKGPPTMNTEAFF. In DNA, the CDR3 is TGTGCCAGCTCGCTGGGGAAGGGGCCACCGACCATGAACACTGAAGCTTTCTTT.

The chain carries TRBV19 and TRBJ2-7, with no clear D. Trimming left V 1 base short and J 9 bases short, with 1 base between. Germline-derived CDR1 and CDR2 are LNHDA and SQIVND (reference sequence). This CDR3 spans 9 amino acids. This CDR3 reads CASSIGQYF. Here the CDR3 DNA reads TGTGCCAGTAGTATAGGGCAGTACTTC.

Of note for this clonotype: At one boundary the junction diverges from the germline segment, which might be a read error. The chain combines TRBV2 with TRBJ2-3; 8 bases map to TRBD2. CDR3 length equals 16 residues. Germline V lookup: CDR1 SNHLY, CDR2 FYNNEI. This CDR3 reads CASRGGLAGGTDAQYF. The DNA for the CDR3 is TGTGCCAGCAGAGGGGGGCTAGCGGGTGGCACAGATGCGCAGTATTTT.

The CDR3 loop is CATPGQSSNQPQHF. CDR3 bases: TGCGCCACCCCTGGGCAGAGTAGCAATCAGCCCCAGCATTTT. The rearrangement links TRBV10-1 to TRBJ1-5, with no clear D. Germline CDR1 reads WNHNN; CDR2 reads SYGVQD (reference sequence). V lost 10 bases, J lost 0 bases, and 13 bases lay in between. The CDR3 spans 14 residues.